The 10 T cell receptor beta chains below come from one sample, sequenced in a study of blood T cell repertoires in COVID-19. This table comes from immunoSEQ multiplex PCR, and its TCRdb copy is limited to in-frame clones, with some not included. This sample has around 150,000 clones, with approximately 82% found just once. The sample comprised peripheral blood. The receptors come from a woman aged 45-65 years in a cohort sampled during active or convalescent COVID-19.

This clone appeared a few times. The rearrangement links TRBV4-1 to TRBJ1-4, with D tentatively TRBD1 (6 bases). V lost 3 bases and J 4 bases, leaving 9 bases between the germline ends. The CDR3 spans 14 residues. Looked up from germline, CDR1 is MGHRA and CDR2 is YSYEKL. In nucleotides, the CDR3 is TGCGCCAGCAGCCAGGGCAGGGGTAATGAAAAACTGTTTTTT. Translation gives CASSQGRGNEKLFF.

The rearrangement links TRBV7-2 to TRBJ1-2; 9 nucleotides match TRBD1. CDR3 size: 14 residues. The germline CDR1 and CDR2 sequences are SGHTA and FQGNSA. After removal of 5 bases from V and 3 bases from J, the junction contained 4 bases not matched to a gene. The CDR3 is CASSPTGGDYGYTF. In nucleotides, the CDR3 is TGTGCCAGCAGCCCGACAGGGGGGGACTATGGCTACACCTTC.

This chain joins TRBV28 and TRBJ2-1; 10 bases are shared with TRBD1. The CDR3 is 13 residues long. The V gene's germline CDR1 is MDHEN and CDR2 SYDVKM. Trimming took 6 bases from V and 4 from J; bases not matched to a gene: 0. CDR3 coding DNA: TGTGCCAGCAGGGGACAGGGGTACAATGAGCAGTTCTTC. Translated, it gives CASRGQGYNEQFF. The whole variable domain, remainder taken from reference TRBV28 and TRBJ2-1, is DVKVTQSSRYLVKRTGEKVFLECVQDMDHENMFWYRQDPGLGLRLIYFSYDVKMKEKGDIPEGYSVSREKKERFSLILESASTNQTSMYLCASRGQGYNEQFFGPGTRLTVL.

V is TRBV10-3 and J is TRBJ2-2, with 9 bases fitting TRBD1. Germline CDR1 ENHRY, CDR2 SYGVKD. V gave up 8 bases and J gave up 7 bases; unmatched junction bases: 14. The CDR3 is 16 residues long. The CDR3 DNA follows: TGTGCCATCTCCTCGTCGGGGACAGGGCGTAGCGGGGAGCTGTTTTTT. Translating it yields CAISSSGTGRSGELFF.

This clone was observed a single time. The rearrangement joins TRBV11-1 to TRBJ2-3, with a tentative D call TRBD2 (5 bases). This CDR3 contains 15 residues. Germline V CDR1 and CDR2: SGHAT, FQDESV (reference sequence). V dropped 5 bases and J dropped 8 bases, with 20 bases sitting between them. CDR3 residues: CASSPPEVASVTQYF. Written as DNA, the CDR3 is TGTGCCAGCAGCCCCCCGGAGGTAGCATCAGTTACGCAGTATTTT.

This chain uses TRBV18 with TRBJ1-2; D may be TRBD1 (6 bases). V was trimmed by 3 bases and J by 0 bases, leaving 8 bases between them. Germline loops: CDR1 KGHSH, CDR2 LQKENI. This CDR3 has 14 amino acids. The CDR3 DNA reads as TGTGCCAGCTCACCCGGGGACACTAACTATGGCTACACCTTC. The encoded protein is CASSPGDTNYGYTF.

V gene TRBV6-5 combines with J gene TRBJ2-7, with D possibly TRBD1 on 5 matching bases. The germline V gene encodes CDR1 MNHEY and CDR2 SVGAGI. Trimming shortened V by 6 bases and J by 7 bases, and 16 bases separated the two germline ends. CDR3 length: 13 amino acids. CDR3 region: CASRTDTYAEQYF. The DNA for the CDR3 is TGTGCCAGCAGGACAGATACCTACGCGGAGCAGTACTTC.

The chain has TRBV5-1 and TRBJ2-1, with 7 bases that match TRBD1. From germline, CDR1 is SGHRS and CDR2 YFSETQ. This CDR3 comprises 15 residues. V was pared by 1 base and J by 3 bases, with 4 bases of the junction left unmatched. This chain's CDR3 is CASSLLGQDYNEQFF. In nucleotides, the CDR3 is TGCGCCAGCAGCTTGCTAGGACAGGACTACAATGAGCAGTTCTTC.

J is TRBJ2-1 and V is TRBV19, with TRBD2 identical over 8 bases. CDR1 and CDR2 from the germline V gene are LNHDA and SQIVND (reference sequence). The trim removed 6 bases at V and 15 bases at J, leaving 10 bases unmatched. The CDR3 is 12 residues long. The CDR3 loop reads CASRTSGGRAFF. As DNA, the CDR3 is TGTGCCAGTAGGACAAGCGGGGGCCGGGCGTTCTTC.

The chain uses TRBV3-1 (or the pseudogene TRBV3-2) and TRBJ2-3; D is undetermined. Germline V gene lookup returns CDR1 LGHDT and CDR2 YNNKEL (reference sequence). V dropped 4 bases and J dropped 4 bases, with 15 bases sitting between them. The CDR3 consists of 15 residues. The CDR3 DNA is TGTGCCAGCAGCCGGGCCCTTGGTGAACCAGATACGCAGTATTTT. It translates to CASSRALGEPDTQYF.